Following are 24 T cell receptor beta chains from one sample sequenced in a study of blood T cell repertoires in COVID-19. Assay: immunoSEQ multiplex PCR; the TCRdb copy retains only in-frame clones and omits some. The sample lists over 100,000 clones; about 72% were seen once. The sequenced sample consisted of peripheral blood. The receptors originated from a woman aged 70-85 years with acute or convalescent COVID-19.

This chain uses TRBV10-3 with TRBJ2-3; D is possibly TRBD2 (6 bases). Germline CDR1 ENHRY, CDR2 SYGVKD. V dropped 8 bases and J dropped 5 bases, with 14 bases sitting between them. The CDR3 has 13 amino acids. The CDR3 region is CAIPEGDEDTQYF. The CDR3 region has the DNA TGTGCCATCCCGGAGGGCGATGAAGATACGCAGTATTTT.

CDR3 loop: CASSSQRESNQPQHF. CDR3 sequence (DNA): TGTGCCAGCAGCTCACAGAGGGAGAGCAATCAGCCCCAGCATTTT. This chain connects TRBV6-2 or TRBV6-3 to TRBJ1-5, with D unresolved. Germline loops: CDR1 MNHEY, CDR2 SVGEGT. Trimming stripped 6 bases from V and 1 base from J, with 13 bases between. The CDR3 runs 15 residues.

The chain links TRBV12-5 to TRBJ2-5; D perhaps matches TRBD1 (5 bases). Per the germline V gene, CDR1 is LGHNT and CDR2 is FRNRAP. The CDR3 totals 14 residues. The V end lost 7 bases, the J end lost 4 bases, and 16 bases lay between the germline ends. CDR3 in DNA: TGTGCTAGTGCCTTTGACGGCAGGGCAGAGACCCAGTACTTC. Protein product: CASAFDGRAETQYF.

This clone was observed a handful of times. The rearrangement uses TRBV5-1 and TRBJ2-1, with 7 bases identical to TRBD2. After removal of 0 bases from V and 6 bases from J, the junction contained 6 bases not matched to a gene. Germline V gene data show CDR1 as SGHRS and CDR2 as YFSETQ. There are 15 residues in the CDR3. Here the CDR3 reads CASSLAGGGRNEQFF. The CDR3 DNA is TGCGCCAGCAGCTTGGCCGGGGGAGGGCGCAATGAGCAGTTCTTC.

The rearrangement uses TRBV3-1 (or the pseudogene TRBV3-2) and TRBJ2-1; D ambiguous. The V gene's germline CDR1 is LGHDT and CDR2 YNNKEL (reference sequence). V lost 0 bases to trimming and J lost 7 bases, with 10 bases between them. The CDR3 spans 14 residues. The CDR3, as DNA: TGTGCCAGCAGCCAAGAGATGGCTAGGAATGAGCAGTTCTTC. Translating gives CASSQEMARNEQFF.

The V and J genes are TRBV2 and TRBJ1-3; 9 positions match TRBD1. V lost 6 bases and J lost 5; bases outside the gene matches: 8. Germline V gene data show CDR1 as SNHLY and CDR2 as FYNNEI. The CDR3 runs to 15 residues. CDR3 in DNA: TGTGCCAGCAGCCCCAGGACAGGGGCTAGAAACACCATATATTTT. Translating it yields CASSPRTGARNTIYF.

This chain links TRBV5-1 with TRBJ2-2, with 9 bases identical to TRBD1. J lost 8 bases, V lost 5 bases, and 13 bases had no gene match. This CDR3 has 16 residues. Germline assignment: CDR1 SGHRS and CDR2 YFSETQ. This CDR3 is CASSAGQGTTQGELFF. The CDR3 bases are TGCGCCAGCAGTGCCGGACAGGGGACTACCCAGGGGGAGCTGTTTTTT. Using reference TRBV5-1 and TRBJ2-2 for the parts outside the CDR3, the full variable domain is KAGVTQTPRYLIKTRGQQVTLSCSPISGHRSVSWYQQTPGQGLQFLFEYFSETQRNKGNFPGRFSGRQFSNSRSEMNVSTLELGDSALYLCASSAGQGTTQGELFFGEGSRLTVL.

V and J are TRBV5-1 and TRBJ2-7; perhaps TRBD2 as D (6 bases). Trimming took 0 bases from V and 0 from J, leaving 13 bases between them. Germline CDR1 SGHRS, CDR2 YFSETQ. The CDR3 has 16 residues. The CDR3 DNA sequence: TGCGCCAGCAGCTTGGCCCCAGCGGGCAGCTCCTACGAGCAGTACTTC. It translates to CASSLAPAGSSYEQYF.

This clone was found a few times. The chain combines TRBV19 with TRBJ1-5; D uncertain. CDR1 LNHDA and CDR2 SQIVND come from the germline V gene (reference sequence). The CDR3 sequence is 13 residues long. V was cut by 2 bases and J by 10 bases, with 12 bases left in between. The CDR3 reads CASSITRDEPQHF. The DNA for the CDR3 is TGTGCCAGTAGTATAACCCGGGATGAACCCCAGCATTTT.

The chain has TRBV7-9 and TRBJ1-1, with 9 bases that match TRBD1. The J segment lost 5 bases and the V segment lost 5 bases, leaving 15 bases of the junction unmatched. The CDR3 sequence is 17 residues long. Per the germline V gene, CDR1 is SEHNR and CDR2 is FQNEAQ (reference sequence). The chain's CDR3 is CASSADRGNERWTEAFF. CDR3 sequence (DNA): TGTGCCAGCAGCGCGGACAGGGGTAATGAACGATGGACTGAAGCTTTCTTT.

A few counts support this clone. V and J are TRBV7-2 and TRBJ1-2, with D possibly matching TRBD1 (6 bases). The V gene's germline CDR1 is SGHTA and CDR2 FQGNSA. This CDR3 comprises 13 residues. The V gene lost 6 bases and the J gene lost 6 bases, with 14 bases spanning the gap. The CDR3 sequence is CASRRGGVDGYTF. As DNA, the CDR3 is TGTGCCAGCAGGAGAGGGGGGGTCGATGGCTACACCTTC.

This clone has just a few counts. The chain has TRBV30 and TRBJ2-7; the D gene is possibly TRBD1 (6 bases). With 2 bases removed from V and 3 bases from J, the gap between germline ends came to 11 bases. CDR3 length: 13 residues. CDR1 and CDR2 (germline): GTSNPN, SVGIG (reference sequence). The CDR3 sequence is CAWSFTGFYEQYF. CDR3 in DNA: TGTGCCTGGAGTTTTACAGGGTTCTACGAGCAGTACTTC. Full variable domain (missing parts from reference TRBV30 and TRBJ2-7): SQTIHQWPATLVQPVGSPLSLECTVEGTSNPNLYWYRQAAGRGLQLLFYSVGIGQISSEVPQNLSASRPQDRQFILSSKKLLLSDSGFYLCAWSFTGFYEQYFGPGTRLTVT.

The rearrangement links TRBV19 to TRBJ2-3, with TRBD2 matching over 7 bases. J lost 6 bases, V lost 6 bases, and 18 bases had no gene match. This CDR3 is 17 amino acids long. CDR1 and CDR2 (germline): LNHDA, SQIVND (reference sequence). The CDR3 nucleotides read TGTGCCAGTAGGCGTTCGGGACTACGATCTCTGGGGGATACGCAGTATTTT. Its protein is CASRRSGLRSLGDTQYF.

This rearrangement joins TRBV29-1 to TRBJ1-2, with a weak D call TRBD1 (5 bases). V was pared by 0 bases and J by 9 bases, with 14 bases between. Looked up from germline, CDR1 is SQVTM and CDR2 is ANQGSEA. This CDR3 region has 13 residues. The CDR3 DNA reads TGCAGCGTTGAAGAAGGGCGGACATTCAGCTACACCTTC. This codes for CSVEEGRTFSYTF.

This clone was counted many times. The rearrangement links TRBV9 to TRBJ1-2; no reliable D call. Germline V gene lookup returns CDR1 SGDLS and CDR2 YYNGEE. The CDR3 covers 14 residues. V shed 1 base and J shed 4 bases, with 11 bases lying between them. Here the CDR3 DNA reads TGTGCCAGCAGCGTAAGCTCTACGGGCTATGGCTACACCTTC. It yields the protein CASSVSSTGYGYTF.

V usage is TRBV15 and J usage is TRBJ2-1, with 7 bases aligning to TRBD2. The CDR3 has 13 amino acids. Germline V gene data show CDR1 as LNHNV and CDR2 as YYDKDF (reference sequence). J was trimmed by 6 bases and V by 3 bases; bases with no gene match: 2. CDR3 coding DNA: TGTGCCACCAGCAGCGGGACTATCAATGAGCAGTTCTTC. Translating it yields CATSSGTINEQFF.

The genes are TRBV7-9 and TRBJ1-1; D not resolved. There are 13 residues in the CDR3. Trimming left V 1 base short and J 8 bases short, with 11 bases between. Germline CDR1 and CDR2: SEHNR and FQNEAQ (reference sequence). As DNA, the CDR3 is TGTGCCAGCAGCTTAGGGGTCAACGGGGAAGCTTTCTTT. It codes for CASSLGVNGEAFF.

The genes are TRBV10-3 and TRBJ2-2; D possibly corresponds to TRBD2 (5 bases). The germline V gene has CDR1 ENHRY and CDR2 SYGVKD. This CDR3 is built from 18 residues. V lost 0 bases and J lost 3, with 17 bases in between. The CDR3 protein is CAISESLSIREDTGELFF. CDR3 in DNA: TGTGCCATCAGTGAGTCCCTCAGTATTCGGGAAGACACCGGGGAGCTGTTTTTT.

V is TRBV6-2 or TRBV6-3 and J is TRBJ2-1; D is possibly TRBD1 (5 bases). Per the germline V gene, CDR1 is MNHEY and CDR2 is SVGEGT. The CDR3 contains 14 residues. V was shortened by 2 bases and J by 8 bases, with 13 bases between the two germline ends. The CDR3: CASSYVLQGYEQFF. The DNA of the CDR3 is TGTGCCAGCAGTTACGTGCTTCAGGGATATGAGCAGTTCTTC.

The rearrangement joins TRBV9 to TRBJ2-7; D not resolved. V was clipped by 4 bases and J by 1 base, with 6 bases between them. The length of the CDR3 is 12 residues. CDR1 is SGDLS and CDR2 is YYNGEE in the germline V gene. The CDR3 reads CASSRGSYEQYF. The CDR3 DNA is TGTGCCAGCAGCCGAGGATCCTACGAGCAGTACTTC.

The chain links TRBV4-2 to TRBJ1-2; D unresolved. From germline, CDR1 is LGHNA and CDR2 YNFKEQ. This CDR3 has 13 residues. V gave up 3 bases and J gave up 5 bases, with 10 bases separating them. DNA for the CDR3: TGTGCCAGCAGCCAGAAGCGGAATTATGGCTACACCTTC. It translates to CASSQKRNYGYTF.

The chain combines TRBV5-4 with TRBJ1-2, with 7 nucleotides matching TRBD1. Germline V gene lookup returns CDR1 SGHNT and CDR2 YYREEE (reference sequence). The CDR3 loop spans 13 amino acids. After removal of 4 bases from V and 2 bases from J, the junction contained 2 bases not matched to a gene. In DNA form, the CDR3 reads TGTGCCAGCAGCATGGGACAGAACTATGGCTACACCTTC. Its protein is CASSMGQNYGYTF.

The chain has TRBV6-5 and TRBJ1-5; D remains ambiguous. The CDR3 covers 13 residues. Trimming cost V 6 bases and J 6 bases, with 12 bases left between them. Germline CDR1 is MNHEY and CDR2 is SVGAGI. CDR3 sequence reads: CASSFDGSQPQHF. The CDR3, as DNA: TGTGCCAGCAGCTTCGACGGGAGTCAGCCCCAGCATTTT.

The chain recombines TRBV6-5 with TRBJ1-5, with 7 bases identical to TRBD1. With V trimmed by 4 bases and J by 6 bases, 3 bases remained unmatched. The CDR3 consists of 13 residues. Germline V gene sequence: CDR1 MNHEY, CDR2 SVGAGI. CDR3: CASSSDRFQPQHF. The CDR3 DNA follows: TGTGCCAGCAGTTCGGACAGGTTTCAGCCCCAGCATTTT.